This paragraph covers one TCR beta chain sequence. The target antigen is unknown. This record comes from a study of CD8+CD57+ T cells in acquired aplastic anemia. The overall study: DNA from sorted CD4+ and CD8+ cells averaged around 3.2 ug.

CD8+CD57+ cell expansion had been shown by flow cytometry in patients chosen for sequencing. Blood samples were obtained from patients who had received no prior therapy. Study-wide results and caveats: Significant differences in CD8+ Simpson's diversity were not observed between patients and controls. The study identified twenty-nine CD8+ CDR3 sequences shared by patients and controls.

V dropped 6 bases and J dropped 0 bases, with 6 bases sitting between them. This CDR3 contains 12 residues. Template material for TCR beta VDJ and CDR3 profiling consisted of genomic DNA. From the reads, TCRdb called clonotypes with MiXCR, one entry per CDR3 protein. The sample lists about 200,000 distinct CDR3 sequences, less than 75% seen once, with around 58% in the top ten. This sequence was found in a human donor with aplastic anemia. V usage is TRBV12-3 or TRBV12-4 and J usage is TRBJ2-7; D gene ambiguous. Sequencing was done on a sample of sorted CD4+, CD8+, or CD8+CD57+ T cells (not recorded which) from PBMCs. This chain's CDR3 is CASSFPSYEQYF. CDR3 nucleotide sequence: TGTGCCAGCAGCTTCCCCTCCTACGAGCAGTACTTC.